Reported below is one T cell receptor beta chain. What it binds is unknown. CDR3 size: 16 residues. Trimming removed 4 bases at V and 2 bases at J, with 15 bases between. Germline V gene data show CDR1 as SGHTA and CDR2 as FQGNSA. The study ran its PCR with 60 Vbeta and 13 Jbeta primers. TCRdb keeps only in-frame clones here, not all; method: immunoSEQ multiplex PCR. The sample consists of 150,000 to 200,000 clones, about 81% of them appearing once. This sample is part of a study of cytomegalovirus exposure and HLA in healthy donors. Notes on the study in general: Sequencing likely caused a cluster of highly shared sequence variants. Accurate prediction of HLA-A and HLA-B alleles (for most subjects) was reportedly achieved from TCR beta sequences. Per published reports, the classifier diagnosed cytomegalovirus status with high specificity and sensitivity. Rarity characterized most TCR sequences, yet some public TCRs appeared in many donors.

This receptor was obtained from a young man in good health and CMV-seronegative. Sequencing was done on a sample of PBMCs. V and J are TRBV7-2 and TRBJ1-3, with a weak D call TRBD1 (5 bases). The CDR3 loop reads CASSSPGVSAGNTIYF. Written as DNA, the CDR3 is TGTGCCAGCAGCTCCCCGGGGGTTTCGGCTGGAAACACCATATATTTT.